The 11 T cell receptor beta chains below were found in one sample sequenced in a study of blood T cell repertoires in COVID-19 (dated by TCRdb to the early 2020s). Receptor amplification or capture employed the immunoSEQ multiplex PCR assay. TCRdb took this table from immuneACCESS and kept in-frame rearrangements with V and J called. Such tables lack part of the clones; where checked against another copy, unresolved V genes explain under half of the gap, and the rest is unexplained. For this sample there are some 180,000 clones; roughly 81% appear just once. 11% of the sample is in the top ten clones. Sequenced input: peripheral blood. The receptors derive from a woman aged 40 to 49 with COVID-19, enrolled during active disease.

This clone has just one count. The chain recombines TRBV5-6 with TRBJ2-1; 7 nucleotides line up with TRBD2. Germline trimming cut 7 bases from V and 3 bases from J; bases unmatched to any gene: 4. Germline assignment: CDR1 SGHDT and CDR2 YYEEEE. There are 13 residues in the CDR3. CDR3: CASRDYNYNEQFF. For the CDR3, the DNA is TGTGCCAGCCGGGACTACAACTACAATGAGCAGTTCTTC.

This clone was detected only once. The rearrangement joins TRBV2 to TRBJ1-2; maybe TRBD1 (5 bases). V was clipped by 7 bases and J by 0 bases, with 15 bases between them. The CDR3 totals 15 residues. The germline V gene has CDR1 SNHLY and CDR2 FYNNEI. CDR3 nucleotides: TGTGCCAGCAATGACAGAATTTCAGCTAACTATGGCTACACCTTC. Amino acid sequence: CASNDRISANYGYTF.

The chain carries TRBV5-4 and TRBJ1-6, with TRBD1 identical over 7 bases. Germline CDR1 and CDR2: SGHNT and YYREEE (reference sequence). The CDR3 sequence is 15 residues long. J was trimmed by 0 bases and V by 4 bases; bases with no gene match: 1. The chain's CDR3 is CASSRDSSYNSPLHF. In nucleotides, the CDR3 is TGTGCCAGCAGCCGGGACAGCTCCTATAATTCACCCCTCCACTTT.

The V call is TRBV19, the J call TRBJ1-2, with 7 bases fitting TRBD1. This CDR3 has 15 residues. Trimming took 4 bases from V and 8 from J; bases not matched to a gene: 13. Per germline, CDR1 LNHDA and CDR2 SQIVND (reference sequence). This CDR3 is CASSTSVRGLRGYTF. The CDR3 coding sequence is TGTGCCAGTAGTACCTCGGTTAGGGGGCTGAGAGGCTACACCTTC.

J is TRBJ2-2 and V is TRBV7-3; possibly TRBD2 for D (5 bases). The V and J ends lost 2 bases and 7 bases respectively, with 11 bases between them. Germline V gene sequence: CDR1 SGHTA, CDR2 FQGTGA. The CDR3 totals 14 residues. The CDR3: CASSLEGNVGELFF. The CDR3 coding sequence is TGTGCCAGCAGCTTAGAGGGCAACGTCGGGGAGCTGTTTTTT.

Comments on this clone: A junction end diverges from the germline sequence, so it may reflect a read error. The chain recombines TRBV6-6 with TRBJ2-5, with TRBD2 as a possible D gene (5 bases). Germline V lookup: CDR1 MNHNY, CDR2 SVGAGI (reference sequence). The CDR3 is 12 residues long. For the CDR3, the DNA is TGTGCCAGCCTGGGGAGTCAAGGGACCCAGTACTTC. It specifies CASLGSQGTQYF.

In its sample, this clone was seen a few times. The genes are TRBV20-1 and TRBJ2-1; unclear D gene. The CDR3 extends over 11 amino acids. Trimming removed 7 bases at V and 9 bases at J, with 13 bases between. Germline V gene sequence: CDR1 DFQATT, CDR2 SNEGSKA (reference sequence). The CDR3 loop is CSVGFVSEQFF. CDR3 nucleotide sequence: TGCAGTGTCGGGTTCGTCAGTGAGCAGTTCTTC.

This chain joins TRBV18 and TRBJ2-1, with D hard to call. The CDR3 covers 12 residues. Germline V gene sequence: CDR1 KGHSH, CDR2 LQKENI. With 4 bases removed from V and 5 bases from J, the gap between germline ends came to 6 bases. The DNA for the CDR3 is TGTGCCAGCTCACGACAAGACAATGAGCAGTTCTTC. Protein: CASSRQDNEQFF. Variable domain in full (rest from reference TRBV18 and TRBJ2-1): NAGVMQNPRHLVRRRGQEARLRCSPMKGHSHVYWYRQLPEEGLKFMVYLQKENIIDESGMPKERFSAEFPKEGPSILRIQQVVRGDSAAYFCASSRQDNEQFFGPGTRLTVL.

The chain has TRBV20-1 and TRBJ2-1; 11 nucleotides match TRBD2. V lost 3 bases to trimming and J lost 7 bases; unmatched junction nucleotides: 5. The CDR3 runs 14 residues. Per germline, CDR1 DFQATT and CDR2 SNEGSKA (reference sequence). CDR3: CSASQASGGNEQFF. CDR3 bases: TGCAGTGCTAGTCAGGCTAGCGGGGGGAATGAGCAGTTCTTC.

The chain employs TRBV7-3 and TRBJ2-4, with TRBD2 matching over 8 bases. This CDR3 comprises 17 residues. V gave up 1 base and J gave up 6 bases; unmatched junction bases: 11. The germline V gene has CDR1 SGHTA and CDR2 FQGTGA. CDR3 sequence reads: CASSLNGGDALRNIQYF. CDR3 coding DNA: TGTGCCAGCAGCTTAAACGGGGGGGATGCGTTAAGAAACATTCAGTACTTC.

The V gene is TRBV3-1 (or the pseudogene TRBV3-2), the J gene TRBJ1-2; D uncertain. This CDR3 has 16 amino acids. CDR1 and CDR2 from the germline V gene are LGHDT and YNNKEL (reference sequence). Deletions cut 2 bases from V and 7 bases from J, with 20 bases between. The CDR3 bases are TGTGCCAGCAGCCAATTCCCGATCCCCTTGGGCTTTGGCTACACCTTC. It specifies CASSQFPIPLGFGYTF.